Shown below are 7 T cell receptor beta chains from a single sample sequenced in a study of T cells in women clearing cervical HPV infection (dated by TCRdb to the late 2010s). Library preparation was by the immunoSEQ multiplex PCR assay. TCRdb obtained this table from immuneACCESS and retained in-frame rearrangements with V and J assigned. These tables miss some clones; where compared with another copy, unresolved V genes account for less than half of the shortfall, and the remainder is unexplained. The table for this sample records around 30,000 clones. The leading ten clones occupy around 2.8% of the sample. The sequencing sample was made of blood buffy coat. The receptors stem from a woman between 18 and 70 years old with a cervical HPV16 infection that either progressed to CIN3+ or cleared (not recorded which).

In regard to this clone: With the read ending 3 residues before the CDR3 end, the germline J gene is used to fill in that end. V gene TRBV7-9 combines with J gene TRBJ2-1; weak D call: TRBD2 (6 bases). Germline CDR1 SEHNR, CDR2 FQNEAQ (reference sequence). V was clipped by 5 bases and J by 1 base, with 12 bases between them. The CDR3 sequence is 15 residues long. CDR3 bases read: TGTGCCAGCAGCCCGACTAGGGCTTCCTACAATGAG. This encodes CASSPTRASYNE. The whole CDR3 protein is CASSPTRASYNEQFF. Based on the CDR3 plus reference TRBV7-9 and TRBJ2-1, the full variable domain is DTGVSQNPRHKITKRGQNVTFRCDPISEHNRLYWYRQTLGQGPEFLTYFQNEAQLEKSRLLSDRFSAERPKGSFSTLEIQRTEQGDSAMYLCASSPTRASYNEQFFGPGTRLTVL.

This clone counts as medium-sized by frequency. With the read ending 3 residues before the CDR3 end, the germline J gene is used to fill in that end. V gene TRBV29-1 combines with J gene TRBJ2-1; D unclear. Germline V gene sequence: CDR1 SQVTM, CDR2 ANQGSEA. This CDR3 spans 16 amino acids. With 0 bases removed from V and 0 bases from J, the gap between germline ends came to 12 bases. The CDR3 DNA, read in part, is TGCAGCGTTGAAGAGACAATTTTAAGCTCCTACAATGAG. Residues: CSVEETILSSYNE. The whole CDR3 is CSVEETILSSYNEQFF.

Concerning this clone itself: The read terminates 3 residues ahead of where the CDR3 ends, so the germline J gene completes it. The gene calls are TRBV11-2 and TRBJ2-7; TRBD1 might be the D (6 bases). The V gene's germline CDR1 is SGHAT and CDR2 FQNNGV. This CDR3 is 15 amino acids long. Trimming shortened V by 2 bases and J by 6 bases, and 17 bases separated the two germline ends. Partial CDR3 DNA: TGTGCCAGCAGCTTAAACACAGGGTCAAGTACCGAG. Amino acids: CASSLNTGSSTE. The CDR3, in full, reads CASSLNTGSSTEQYF. The complete variable domain, with remaining parts taken from reference TRBV11-2 and TRBJ2-7, reads EAGVAQSPRYKIIEKRQSVAFWCNPISGHATLYWYQQILGQGPKLLIQFQNNGVVDDSQLPKDRFSAERLKGVDSTLKIQPAKLEDSAVYLCASSLNTGSSTEQYFGPGTRLTVT.

In the case of this clone: Read data end 3 residues before the CDR3 end; the end is taken from the germline J gene. The genes are TRBV5-1 and TRBJ1-3; 7 bases align to TRBD1. The CDR3 has 16 amino acids. Germline V gene data show CDR1 as SGHRS and CDR2 as YFSETQ. V lost 4 bases, J lost 3 bases, and 10 bases stayed unmatched. The CDR3 DNA, read in part, is TGCGCCAGCAGCCTCCGACAGGGTGCTTTTGGAAACACC. It translates to CASSLRQGAFGNT. The full CDR3 protein reads CASSLRQGAFGNTIYF.

Note on this clone: Read sequence stops 3 residues before the CDR3 end, and the germline J gene provides the missing end. This chain joins TRBV6-4 and TRBJ2-3; TRBD2 matches 10 bases. V dropped 0 bases and J dropped 0; count of bases not matched to a gene: 0. The length of the CDR3 is 16 residues. Germline CDR1 and CDR2: MRHNA and SNTAGT. This CDR3 is CASSDSTSGSTDTQYF. CDR3 DNA, as far as it was read: TGTGCCAGCAGTGACTCGACTAGCGGGAGCACAGATACG.

With regard to this clone: The CDR3 end falls 3 residues outside the read, so it is completed with the germline J gene. The chain uses TRBV2 and TRBJ2-3; D gene unclear. CDR1 is SNHLY and CDR2 is FYNNEI in the germline V gene. This CDR3 spans 15 amino acids. Between the trimmed V and J ends, which lost 4 bases and 4 bases, there was a span of 15 bases. The covered CDR3 bases are TGTGCCAGCAGTGCGAGGAGCCAGGCCCCAGATACG. Residues: CASSARSQAPDT. The CDR3 in its entirety is CASSARSQAPDTQYF.

The DNA read from the CDR3 is TGTGCCAGCAGCTTGGGACACAATTCACCC. Protein: CASSLGHNSP. The full-length CDR3 reads as CASSLGHNSPLHF. The chain is built from TRBV5-5 and TRBJ1-6; D is undetermined. The CDR3 goes on 3 residues after the read ends, and that part is filled in from the germline J gene. Germline V gives CDR1 SGHKS, CDR2 YYEKEE (reference sequence). V lost 0 bases and J 7 bases, leaving 5 bases between the germline ends. The CDR3 length is 13 residues.